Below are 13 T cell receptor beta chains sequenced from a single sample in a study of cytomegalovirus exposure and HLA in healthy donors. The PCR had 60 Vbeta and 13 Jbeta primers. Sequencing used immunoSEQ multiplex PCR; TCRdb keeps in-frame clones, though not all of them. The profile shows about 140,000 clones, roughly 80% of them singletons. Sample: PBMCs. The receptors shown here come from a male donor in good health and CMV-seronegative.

In DNA, the CDR3 is TGTGCCAGTAGCACACAGGGGCCCGGGTATGGCTACACCTTC. Residues: CASSTQGPGYGYTF. The V and J genes are TRBV19 and TRBJ1-2; the match to TRBD1 covers 7 bases. V dropped 6 bases and J dropped 5; count of bases not matched to a gene: 9. This CDR3 is 14 amino acids long. Germline V gene lookup returns CDR1 LNHDA and CDR2 SQIVND (reference sequence).

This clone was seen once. The CDR3 DNA is TGTGCCAGCAGTGTCCGGGACAGGAGCTCCCTCTCTGGAAACACCATATATTTT. It specifies CASSVRDRSSLSGNTIYF. The chain has TRBV5-5 and TRBJ1-3; 8 bases match TRBD1. The CDR3 contains 18 residues. After removal of 5 bases from V and 0 bases from J, the junction contained 13 bases not matched to a gene. Germline-derived CDR1 and CDR2 are SGHKS and YYEKEE (reference sequence).

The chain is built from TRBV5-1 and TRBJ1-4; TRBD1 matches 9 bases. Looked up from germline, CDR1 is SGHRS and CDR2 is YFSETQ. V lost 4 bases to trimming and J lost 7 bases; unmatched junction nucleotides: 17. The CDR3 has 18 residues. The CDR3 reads CASSLGYTGGVESEKLFF. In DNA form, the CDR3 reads TGCGCCAGCAGCCTGGGGTACACAGGGGGCGTGGAAAGTGAAAAACTGTTTTTT.

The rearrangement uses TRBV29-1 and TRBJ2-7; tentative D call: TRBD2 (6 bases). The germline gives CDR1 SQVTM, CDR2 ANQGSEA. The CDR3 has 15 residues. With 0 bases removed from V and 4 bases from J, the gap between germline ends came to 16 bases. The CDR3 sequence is CSVEEAGIQDYEQYF. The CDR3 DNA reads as TGCAGCGTTGAAGAGGCGGGGATACAGGATTACGAGCAGTACTTC.

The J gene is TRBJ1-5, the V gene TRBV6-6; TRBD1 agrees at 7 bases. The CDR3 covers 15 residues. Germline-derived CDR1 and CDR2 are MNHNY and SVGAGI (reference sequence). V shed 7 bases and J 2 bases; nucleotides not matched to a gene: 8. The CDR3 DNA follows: TGTGCCAGCACCAAACTCACAGGGGGCAATCAGCCCCAGCATTTT. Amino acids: CASTKLTGGNQPQHF.

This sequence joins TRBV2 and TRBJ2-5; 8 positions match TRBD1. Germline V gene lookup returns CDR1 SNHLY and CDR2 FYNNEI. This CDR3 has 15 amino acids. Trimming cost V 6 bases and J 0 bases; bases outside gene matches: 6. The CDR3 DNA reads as TGTGCCAGCAGAGAGAGGACAGGGAACCAAGAGACCCAGTACTTC. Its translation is CASRERTGNQETQYF.

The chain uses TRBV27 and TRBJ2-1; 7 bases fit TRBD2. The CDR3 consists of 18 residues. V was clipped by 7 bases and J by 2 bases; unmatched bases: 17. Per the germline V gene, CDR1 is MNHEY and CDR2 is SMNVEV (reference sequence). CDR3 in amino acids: CASTHLPGASGTYNEQFF. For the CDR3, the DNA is TGTGCCAGCACCCACCTCCCCGGGGCTAGCGGAACCTACAATGAGCAGTTCTTC.

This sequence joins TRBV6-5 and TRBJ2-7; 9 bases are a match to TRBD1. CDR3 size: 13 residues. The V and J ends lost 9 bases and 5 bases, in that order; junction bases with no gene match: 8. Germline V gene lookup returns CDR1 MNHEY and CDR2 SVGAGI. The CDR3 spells CASGGQGNNEQYF. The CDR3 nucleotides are TGTGCCAGTGGCGGACAGGGGAACAACGAGCAGTACTTC.

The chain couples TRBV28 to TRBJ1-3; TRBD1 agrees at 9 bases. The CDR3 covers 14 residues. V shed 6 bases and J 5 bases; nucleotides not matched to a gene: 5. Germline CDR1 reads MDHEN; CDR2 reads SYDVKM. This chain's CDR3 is CASSSGTGRNTIYF. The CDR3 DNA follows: TGTGCCAGCAGCTCTGGGACAGGGAGAAACACCATATATTTT. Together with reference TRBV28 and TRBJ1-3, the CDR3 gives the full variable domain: DVKVTQSSRYLVKRTGEKVFLECVQDMDHENMFWYRQDPGLGLRLIYFSYDVKMKEKGDIPEGYSVSREKKERFSLILESASTNQTSMYLCASSSGTGRNTIYFGEGSWLTVV.

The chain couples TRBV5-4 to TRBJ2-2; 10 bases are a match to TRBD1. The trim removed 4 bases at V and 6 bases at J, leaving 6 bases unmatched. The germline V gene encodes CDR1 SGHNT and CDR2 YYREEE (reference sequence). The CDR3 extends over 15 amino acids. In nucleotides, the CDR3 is TGTGCCAGCAGCAAGGGACAGGGGTGGGCCGGGGAGCTGTTTTTT. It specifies CASSKGQGWAGELFF.

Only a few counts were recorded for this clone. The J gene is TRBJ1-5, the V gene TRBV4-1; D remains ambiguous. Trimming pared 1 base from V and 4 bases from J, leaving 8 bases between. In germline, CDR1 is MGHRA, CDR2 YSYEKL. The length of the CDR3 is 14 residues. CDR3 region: CASSQGPPNQPQHF. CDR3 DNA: TGCGCCAGCAGCCAAGGGCCCCCAAATCAGCCCCAGCATTTT.

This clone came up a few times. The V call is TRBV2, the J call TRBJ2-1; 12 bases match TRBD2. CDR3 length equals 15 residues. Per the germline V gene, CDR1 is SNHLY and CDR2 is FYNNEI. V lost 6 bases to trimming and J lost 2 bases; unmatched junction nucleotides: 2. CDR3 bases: TGTGCCAGCAGGGGACTAGCGGGTACCTACAATGAGCAGTTCTTC. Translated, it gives CASRGLAGTYNEQFF.

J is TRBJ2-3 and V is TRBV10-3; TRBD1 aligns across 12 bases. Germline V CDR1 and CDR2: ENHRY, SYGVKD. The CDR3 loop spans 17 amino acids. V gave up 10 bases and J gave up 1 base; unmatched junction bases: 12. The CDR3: CATEKPGQGAGTDTQYF. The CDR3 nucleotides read TGTGCCACCGAGAAACCGGGACAGGGGGCAGGCACAGATACGCAGTATTTT.